These T cell receptor beta chains were read from a single sample in a study of cytomegalovirus exposure and HLA in healthy donors. The data were produced by immunoSEQ multiplex PCR, yet TCRdb's version contains in-frame clones alone and is incomplete. Found here are 100,000 to 150,000 clones, less than 90% of them singletons; the top ten hold around 4.5%. The sample taken for sequencing was PBMCs. The receptors stem from a young man in good health and CMV-seropositive. CDR3s include the opening cysteine and the closing phenylalanine or tryptophan. The D gene is left open where the match is weak. Only some rows state a clone size, as once, few, many or a class for expanded clones.

>TRBV6-1|TRBJ2-2|.|.
TGTGCCAGCACTTGGAGGGGGCGAGACGGGGAGCTGTTTTTT
CASTWRGRDGELFF
>TRBV5-1|TRBJ1-4|.|.
TGCGCCAGCAGCTTAGCAGGCAGCGGATCGGGGGAACTGTTTTTT
CASSLAGSGSGELFF
>TRBV19|TRBJ1-6|TRBD1|.
TGTGCCAGTAGTATACTCGGACAGGGTCTTGATTCACCCCTCCACTTT
CASSILGQGLDSPLHF
>TRBV5-4|TRBJ1-4|.|once
TGTGCCAGCAGCCAGCCGGGGACTGATAATGAAAAACTGTTTTTT
CASSQPGTDNEKLFF
>TRBV28|TRBJ2-1|TRBD2|.
TGTGCCAGCAATCCCGGCCAGCGGGGGGCTAATGAGCAGTTCTTC
CASNPGQRGANEQFF
>TRBV7-9|TRBJ1-4|TRBD1|.
TGTGCCAGCAGCTTAGAGGGGGCAAAACTGTTTTTT
CASSLEGAKLFF
>TRBV12-5|TRBJ1-1|TRBD1|.
TGTGCTAGTGGTTTGGGGACAGGGGACACTGAAGCTTTCTTT
CASGLGTGDTEAFF
>TRBV27|TRBJ2-1|.|.
TGTGCCAGCAGCCATCCGGGGAACAATGAGCAGTTCTTC
CASSHPGNNEQFF
>TRBV12-5|TRBJ2-3|.|.
TGTGCTAGTGGCCGAGGACAGTTCACAGATACGCAGTATTTT
CASGRGQFTDTQYF
>TRBV18|TRBJ2-5|TRBD2|.
TGTGCCAGCTCACCCGCTAGCGGGGGGCAAGAGACCCAGTACTTC
CASSPASGGQETQYF
>TRBV5-8|TRBJ1-5|TRBD1|.
TGTGCCAGCAACCCCCGGGACAGGGGCAATCAGCCCCAGCATTTT
CASNPRDRGNQPQHF
>TRBV4-1|TRBJ1-5|.|.
TGCGCCAGCAGCCAAGATTATAGCAATCAGCCCCAGCATTTT
CASSQDYSNQPQHF
>TRBV6-1|TRBJ1-4|.|.
TGTGCCAGCAGTGACAGGGGCGGGGAAAAACTGTTTTTT
CASSDRGGEKLFF
>TRBV2|TRBJ2-5|TRBD2|.
TGTGCCAGCTCAAATGGGGGGGAGGAGACCCAGTACTTC
CASSNGGEETQYF
>TRBV27|TRBJ2-7|.|.
TGTGCCAGCAGTTTAGGTCCCAGGGTAATTCTCTACGAGCAGTACTTC
CASSLGPRVILYEQYF